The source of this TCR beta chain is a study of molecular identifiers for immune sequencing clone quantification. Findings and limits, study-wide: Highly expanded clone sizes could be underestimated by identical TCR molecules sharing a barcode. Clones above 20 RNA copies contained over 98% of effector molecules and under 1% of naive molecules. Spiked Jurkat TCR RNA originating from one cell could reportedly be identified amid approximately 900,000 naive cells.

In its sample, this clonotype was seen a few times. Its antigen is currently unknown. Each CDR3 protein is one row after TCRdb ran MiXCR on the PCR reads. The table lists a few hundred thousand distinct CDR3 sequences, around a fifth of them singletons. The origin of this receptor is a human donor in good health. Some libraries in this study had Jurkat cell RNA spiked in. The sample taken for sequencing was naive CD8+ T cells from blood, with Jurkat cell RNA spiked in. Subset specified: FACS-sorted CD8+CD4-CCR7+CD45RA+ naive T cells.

The DNA for the CDR3 is TGTGCCAGCAGTGAACAGGGTACGGCTTTCTTT. This gives the protein CASSEQGTAFF. This chain connects TRBV2 to TRBJ1-1, with D possibly being TRBD1 (5 bases). Trimming stripped 2 bases from V and 11 bases from J, with 9 bases between. The germline V gene has CDR1 SNHLY and CDR2 FYNNEI. The CDR3 runs 11 residues.